This note documents a single T cell receptor (beta chain) sequence. Amplification used 60 Vbeta primers and 13 Jbeta primers. Data came from immunoSEQ multiplex PCR; TCRdb stores just in-frame clones and leaves some out. The sample lists 60,000 to 95,000 clones; roughly 82% were seen once. These data belong to a study of cytomegalovirus exposure and HLA in healthy donors. Germline CDR1 reads MNHNS; CDR2 reads SASEGT. This CDR3 comprises 16 residues. Trimming removed 3 bases from V and 5 bases from J; junction bases left unmatched: 10. The sequence came from an older man in good health and CMV-seropositive. The sample consisted of PBMCs. This chain links TRBV6-1 with TRBJ2-5; TRBD2 aligns across 9 bases. The CDR3 reads CASSDGSGGHGETQYF. DNA for the CDR3: TGTGCCAGCAGTGATGGAAGCGGGGGGCACGGGGAGACCCAGTACTTC.